This TCR beta chain was sequenced during a study of shared clonotypes between healthy human individuals. Whole-study context: Researchers assigned three CD4 naive, three CD4 memory, two CD8 naive and one CD8 memory plate to each donor. Study observations and caveats: Researchers found naive subsets generally carried larger estimated richness than memory subsets. When compared with the clonotypes that were shared by all four sorted-subset donors, the non-shared clonotypes turned out to have lower generation probabilities. Several donors held 4.5% to 5% of naive CD4 clonotypes in common.

Deletions cut 6 bases from V and 9 bases from J, with 30 bases between. CDR1 and CDR2 from the germline V gene are SNHLY and FYNNEI. The CDR3 extends over 18 amino acids. Turning to this clone: What it binds is unknown.

Sequencing used immunoSEQ multiplex PCR; TCRdb keeps in-frame clones, though not all of them. The profile shows 1,400,000 or so clones, just under 99% of them singletons. This clonotype originated in a young man in good health. Sequenced sample: naive CD4+ T cells sorted from blood. The sample's subset: CD45RA+ positively selected. The V gene is TRBV2, the J gene TRBJ2-1; TRBD2 is a possible D gene (5 bases). DNA of the CDR3: TGTGCCAGCAGGCCACAGAGGAGGCCCACCGACCCGACGACTGAGCAGTTCTTC. Amino acids: CASRPQRRPTDPTTEQFF.